Below are 10 T cell receptor beta chains sequenced from a single sample in a study of T-cell reconstitution after alpha-beta-depleted transplantation in children. Preparation of the TCRbeta library used unique molecular identifiers. TCRdb called the PCR reads again in MiXCR, with one record for every CDR3 protein. The data contain roughly 3,800 distinct CDR3 sequences, about 9.3% of them singletons. The sample consisted of PBMCs, mostly from graft donor cells, taken 180 days after TCRalphabeta/CD19-depleted stem cell transplant. The receptors stem from a male patient between 2 and 10 years old who had a stem cell transplant for acute lymphoblastic leukemia, so the T cells may come from the graft donor.

The sample holds many counts of this clonotype. The chain carries TRBV5-1 and TRBJ2-7; 13 positions agree with TRBD2. With V trimmed by 4 bases and J by 4 bases, 11 bases remained unmatched. This CDR3 spans 17 amino acids. Germline V gene sequence: CDR1 SGHRS, CDR2 YFSETQ. CDR3 region: CASSTFPGLAGYYEQYF. The DNA of the CDR3 is TGCGCCAGCAGCACATTCCCGGGACTAGCGGGGTATTACGAGCAGTACTTC.

This clonotype was seen at least ten times. This sequence joins TRBV20-1 and TRBJ2-1; 10 bases fit TRBD1. The trim removed 0 bases at V and 7 bases at J, leaving 6 bases unmatched. Germline V CDR1 and CDR2: DFQATT, SNEGSKA (reference sequence). The CDR3 loop spans 15 amino acids. CDR3 sequence reads: CSARDLGQGRNEQFF. The CDR3 coding sequence is TGCAGTGCTAGAGACTTGGGACAGGGGAGGAATGAGCAGTTCTTC.

This clonotype has a handful of counts. The gene calls are TRBV18 and TRBJ2-1; D is possibly TRBD2 (5 bases). Trimming stripped 3 bases from V and 8 bases from J, with 8 bases between. Germline values: CDR1 KGHSH, CDR2 LQKENI. The CDR3 has 12 amino acids. For the CDR3, the DNA is TGTGCCAGCTCACCTACGCGGGATGAGCAGTTCTTC. Amino acid sequence: CASSPTRDEQFF.

This clonotype was seen ten or more times. The CDR3: CASSGSAGTKRNTGELFF. The CDR3 coding sequence is TGCGCCAGCAGCGGATCAGCCGGGACAAAGAGGAACACCGGGGAGCTGTTTTTT. This sequence joins TRBV5-1 and TRBJ2-2; a possible D gene is TRBD1 (6 bases). There are 18 residues in the CDR3. The V gene lost 4 bases and the J gene lost 1 base, with 20 bases spanning the gap. CDR1 and CDR2 from the germline V gene are SGHRS and YFSETQ.

This clonotype was counted at least ten times. This rearrangement joins TRBV11-3 to TRBJ1-5; tentative D call: TRBD1 (6 bases). The ends were cut back, 4 bases at V and 2 bases at J, with 12 bases in the middle. CDR1 and CDR2 from the germline V gene are SGHNT and YENEEA. This CDR3 is 15 amino acids long. The CDR3 region has the DNA TGTGCCAGCAGCTACAGCAGGACAGGCAATCAGCCCCAGCATTTT. Translated: CASSYSRTGNQPQHF.

Judged by abundance, this clonotype is medium-sized (0.01 to 0.1%). This chain connects TRBV7-9 to TRBJ2-5; 8 bases are a match to TRBD2. With 5 bases clipped from V and 2 bases from J, the junction kept 7 bases outside the gene matches. The CDR3 is made up of 15 amino acids. The germline gives CDR1 SEHNR, CDR2 FQNEAQ (reference sequence). The CDR3 is CASSPPLAGQETQYF. Written as DNA, the CDR3 is TGTGCCAGCAGCCCCCCTTTAGCGGGACAAGAGACCCAGTACTTC.

This clonotype is medium-sized. The chain uses TRBV7-2 and TRBJ2-2; 11 positions agree with TRBD2. Germline V gene sequence: CDR1 SGHTA, CDR2 FQGNSA. The V gene end was trimmed by 5 bases and the J gene end by 1 base; junction bases not matched to a gene: 3. The CDR3 spans 16 residues. In DNA, the CDR3 is TGTGCCAGCAGCCTGGGACTAGCGGTGAACACCGGGGAGCTGTTTTTT. Amino acid sequence: CASSLGLAVNTGELFF.

The table lists this clonotype with many counts. V is TRBV4-2 and J is TRBJ2-7; D call uncertain. The CDR3 has 19 amino acids. Trimming pared 4 bases from V and 4 bases from J, leaving 29 bases between. Germline CDR1 reads LGHNA; CDR2 reads YNFKEQ. CDR3 nucleotides: TGTGCCAGCAGCCCAAAAGGAATAATGGGGTCCTCAATCGATTACGAGCAGTACTTC. This sequence encodes CASSPKGIMGSSIDYEQYF.

This clonotype was counted many times. The chain uses TRBV20-1 and TRBJ2-1; weak D call: TRBD2 (6 bases). V was clipped by 6 bases and J by 6 bases, with 21 bases between them. This CDR3 has 15 amino acids. CDR1 and CDR2 (germline): DFQATT, SNEGSKA (reference sequence). Written as DNA, the CDR3 is TGCAGTGCCTCCCTAGTGGGAGGCCTCATCAATGAGCAGTTCTTC. Translation: CSASLVGGLINEQFF.

This clonotype was detected ten times or more. This chain joins TRBV7-9 and TRBJ2-7; D possibly matches TRBD1 or TRBD2 (5 bases each). Trimming stripped 6 bases from V and 4 bases from J, with 13 bases between. CDR3 length equals 13 residues. Germline V CDR1 and CDR2: SEHNR, FQNEAQ (reference sequence). The CDR3 region is CASRREGRYEQYF. The CDR3 DNA is TGTGCCAGCAGACGAGAGGGACGGTACGAGCAGTACTTC.